This TCR beta chain was sequenced for a study of cytomegalovirus exposure and HLA in healthy donors. Turning to the study itself: Sequencing of around 200 million T cells in an earlier analysis found 120 million or so unique TCR beta sequences.

Trimming removed 5 bases from V and 3 bases from J; junction bases left unmatched: 12. This CDR3 is 15 amino acids long. In germline, CDR1 is GTSNPN, CDR2 SVGIG (reference sequence). Regarding the study as a whole: Earlier findings revealed that most TCR beta V segments proved productive either about 87% or about 30% of the time.

Comment on this clone: Its antigen is as yet unknown.

The PCR contained 60 Vbeta and 13 Jbeta primers. Clones were read by immunoSEQ multiplex PCR, and TCRdb kept only the in-frame ones, dropping some. The repertoire has 90,000 or so clones, around 70% of them found once; the top ten carry more than 13%. This chain links TRBV30 with TRBJ2-7, with TRBD2 identical over 8 bases. The specimen sequenced was PBMCs. This receptor was taken from a woman in her 50s in good health and CMV-seropositive. The CDR3 DNA reads TGTGCCTGGGGAGTTGGGCTTAGCGGGATCTACGAGCAGTACTTC. Its protein is CAWGVGLSGIYEQYF.